The TCR beta chain under discussion was sequenced for a study of response to subunit inactivated influenza vaccine. The V gene's germline CDR1 is DFQATT and CDR2 SNEGSKA (reference sequence). This CDR3 spans 14 amino acids. Trimming stripped 3 bases from V and 6 bases from J, with 15 bases between. A single record per CDR3 protein comes from TCRdb applying MiXCR to the RT-PCR reads. The table includes about half a million distinct CDR3 sequences, 7.6% detected once. The origin of this receptor is a man between 50 and 75 years old who received an inactivated influenza vaccine. V usage is TRBV20-1 and J usage is TRBJ2-1; perhaps TRBD1 as D (5 bases). Sample: PBMCs from blood, taken approximately 25 months after vaccination. CDR3 amino acids: CSASTTSGPNEQFF. CDR3 nucleotides: TGCAGTGCTAGCACGACTTCAGGGCCCAATGAGCAGTTCTTC.